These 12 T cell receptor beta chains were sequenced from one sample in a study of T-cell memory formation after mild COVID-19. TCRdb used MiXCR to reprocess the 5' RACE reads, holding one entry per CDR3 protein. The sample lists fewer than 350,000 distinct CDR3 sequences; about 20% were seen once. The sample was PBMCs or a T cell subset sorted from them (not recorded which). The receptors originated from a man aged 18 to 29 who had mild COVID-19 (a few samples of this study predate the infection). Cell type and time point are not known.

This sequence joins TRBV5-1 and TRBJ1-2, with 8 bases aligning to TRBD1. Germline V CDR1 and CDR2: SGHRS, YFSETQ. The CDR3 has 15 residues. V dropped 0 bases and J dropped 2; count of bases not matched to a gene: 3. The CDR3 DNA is TGCGCCAGCAGCTTGGCGACAGGGGAGAACTATGGCTACACCTTC. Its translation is CASSLATGENYGYTF.

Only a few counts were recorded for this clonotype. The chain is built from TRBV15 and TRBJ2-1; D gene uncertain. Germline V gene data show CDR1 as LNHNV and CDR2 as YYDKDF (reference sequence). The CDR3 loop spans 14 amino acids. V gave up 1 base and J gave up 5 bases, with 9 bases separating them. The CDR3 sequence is CATSRADRDNEQFF. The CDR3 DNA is TGTGCCACCAGCAGAGCCGATCGGGACAATGAGCAGTTCTTC.

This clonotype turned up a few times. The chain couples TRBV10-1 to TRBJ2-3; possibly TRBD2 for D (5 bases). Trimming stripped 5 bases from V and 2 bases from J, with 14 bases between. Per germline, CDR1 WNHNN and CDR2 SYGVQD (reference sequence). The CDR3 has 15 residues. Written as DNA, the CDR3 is TGCGCCAGCAGTCCCGGACTTATAAACACAGATACGCAGTATTTT. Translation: CASSPGLINTDTQYF.

The CDR3 bases are TGTGCCAGCAGCTTAGTCGAGAAATCTATCCAAGAGACCCAGTACTTC. Protein: CASSLVEKSIQETQYF. The chain is built from TRBV7-2 and TRBJ2-5, with no clear D. Germline assignment: CDR1 SGHTA and CDR2 FQGNSA. The V gene lost 1 base and the J gene lost 1 base, with 13 bases spanning the gap. CDR3 size: 16 residues. Combining the CDR3 with reference TRBV7-2 and TRBJ2-5 gives the whole variable domain GAGVSQSPSNKVTEKGKDVELRCDPISGHTALYWYRQSLGQGLEFLIYFQGNSAPDKSGLPSDRFSAERTGGSVSTLTIQRTQQEDSAVYLCASSLVEKSIQETQYFGPGTRLLVL.

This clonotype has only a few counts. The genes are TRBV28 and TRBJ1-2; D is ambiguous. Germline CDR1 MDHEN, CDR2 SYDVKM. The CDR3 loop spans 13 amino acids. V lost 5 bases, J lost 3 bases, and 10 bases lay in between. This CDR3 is CASSPPWDYGYTF. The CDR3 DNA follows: TGTGCCAGCAGTCCACCATGGGACTATGGCTACACCTTC.

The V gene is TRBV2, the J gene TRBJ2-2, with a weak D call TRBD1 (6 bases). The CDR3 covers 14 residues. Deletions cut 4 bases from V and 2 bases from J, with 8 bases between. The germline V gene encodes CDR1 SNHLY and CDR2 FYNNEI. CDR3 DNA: TGTGCCAGCAGTGGGACAGCCAACACCGGGGAGCTGTTTTTT. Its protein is CASSGTANTGELFF.

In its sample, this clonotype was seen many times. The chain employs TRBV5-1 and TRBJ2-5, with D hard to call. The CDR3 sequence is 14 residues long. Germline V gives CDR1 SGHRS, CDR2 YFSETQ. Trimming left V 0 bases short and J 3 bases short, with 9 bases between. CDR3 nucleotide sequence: TGCGCCAGCAGCTTGGGACCCCCCAAAGAGACCCAGTACTTC. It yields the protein CASSLGPPKETQYF.

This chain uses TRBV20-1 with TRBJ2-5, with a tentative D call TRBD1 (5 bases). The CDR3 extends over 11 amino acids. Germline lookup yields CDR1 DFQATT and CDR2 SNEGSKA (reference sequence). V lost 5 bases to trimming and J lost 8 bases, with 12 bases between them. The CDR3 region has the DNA TGCAGTGCTGCCCTCCAGGGAACCCAGTACTTC. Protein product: CSAALQGTQYF.

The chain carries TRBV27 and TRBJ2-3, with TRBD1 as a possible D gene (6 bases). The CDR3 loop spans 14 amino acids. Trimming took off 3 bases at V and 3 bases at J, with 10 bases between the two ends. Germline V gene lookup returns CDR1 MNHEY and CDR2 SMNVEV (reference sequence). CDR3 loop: CASSFLGATDTQYF. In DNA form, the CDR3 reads TGTGCCAGCAGTTTTCTGGGGGCAACAGATACGCAGTATTTT.

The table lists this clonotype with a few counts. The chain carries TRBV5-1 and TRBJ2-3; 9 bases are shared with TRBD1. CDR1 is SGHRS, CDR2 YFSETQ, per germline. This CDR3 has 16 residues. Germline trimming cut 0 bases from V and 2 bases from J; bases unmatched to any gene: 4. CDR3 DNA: TGCGCCAGCAGCTTGGTGGGACAGGGCCTCACAGATACGCAGTATTTT. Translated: CASSLVGQGLTDTQYF.

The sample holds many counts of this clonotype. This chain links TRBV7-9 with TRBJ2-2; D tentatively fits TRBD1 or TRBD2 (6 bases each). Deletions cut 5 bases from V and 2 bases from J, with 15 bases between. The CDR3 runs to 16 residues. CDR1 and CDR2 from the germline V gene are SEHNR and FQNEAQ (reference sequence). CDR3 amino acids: CASSMFTGANTGELFF. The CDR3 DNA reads TGTGCCAGCAGCATGTTCACGGGGGCTAACACCGGGGAGCTGTTTTTT.

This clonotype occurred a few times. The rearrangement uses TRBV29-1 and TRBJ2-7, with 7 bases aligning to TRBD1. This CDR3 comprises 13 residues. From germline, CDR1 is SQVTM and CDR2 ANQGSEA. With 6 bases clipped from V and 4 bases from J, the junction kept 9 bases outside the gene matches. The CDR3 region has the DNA TGCAGCGTCGAATACTCGACAGGGTACGAGCAGTACTTC. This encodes CSVEYSTGYEQYF.